This T cell receptor (beta chain) was profiled in a study of cytomegalovirus exposure and HLA in healthy donors. For the study at large: Approximately 190 million T cells yielded 117 million unique TCR beta sequences in earlier analysis. There were approximately 81 million unique TCRs (from HLA-typed donors) in an early data release.

Broader study findings: The availability of immune exposure information extended only to CMV serostatus.

Concerning this clone: The antigen remains undetermined.

The PCR used 60 Vbeta and 13 Jbeta primers. Method: immunoSEQ multiplex PCR; TCRdb's copy keeps in-frame clones and lacks some. The repertoire holds over 100,000 clones, with around 66% as singletons. The sequence was obtained from a woman in her thirties or forties in good health and CMV-seropositive. Input material: PBMCs.

CDR3 bases: TGTGCCAGTTCCGAACGGGCAGGGGGCTCCGGAAACACCATATATTTT. Translating gives CASSERAGGSGNTIYF. This rearrangement joins TRBV2 to TRBJ1-3; 8 nucleotides align to TRBD1. Germline loops: CDR1 SNHLY, CDR2 FYNNEI. Losses at the gene ends were 9 bases for V and 4 bases for J; bases not matched to a gene: 14. The CDR3 totals 16 residues.